This is a list of T cell receptor beta chains from one sample in a study of beta chain features in type 1 diabetes. Clones were read by immunoSEQ multiplex PCR, and TCRdb kept only the in-frame ones, dropping some. The sample has 350,000 to 450,000 clones, about 14% seen once. Sequencing was done on a sample of naive CD4+ T cells from blood. The source is a man aged 25 to 40 in good health. Both conserved end residues are part of each CDR3. D genes are given only for firm matches. Rows may omit the clone size; those that give it use once, few, many or a size class.

clone_size j_call v_call d_call cdr3_aa cdr3_nt
. TRBJ1-1 TRBV7-2 . CASSLSLVHTEAFF TGTGCCAGCAGCTTAAGCCTAGTACACACTGAAGCTTTCTTT
few TRBJ1-4 TRBV2 . CASRGQATNEKLFF TGTGCCAGCAGAGGACAAGCAACTAATGAAAAACTGTTTTTT
few TRBJ1-1 TRBV18 . CASSPRQNTEAFF TGTGCCAGCTCACCACGGCAGAACACTGAAGCTTTCTTT
. TRBJ1-2 TRBV11-2 TRBD1 CASSRTGDGYGYTF TGTGCCAGCAGCCGGACAGGGGACGGCTATGGCTACACCTTC
. TRBJ2-1 TRBV5-4 TRBD2 CASSSGTSGLMNNEQFF TGTGCCAGCAGTAGTGGGACTAGCGGGCTTATGAACAATGAGCAGTTCTTC
many TRBJ1-2 TRBV30 . CAWSRDSYGYTF TGTGCCTGGAGCCGAGACAGCTATGGCTACACCTTC
. TRBJ2-3 TRBV18 . CASSPNRRDTQYF TGTGCCAGCTCACCAAATAGGCGAGATACGCAGTATTTT
. TRBJ2-1 TRBV6-5 . CASSYTPTGYNEQFF TGTGCCAGCAGTTACACCCCGACAGGCTACAATGAGCAGTTCTTC
. TRBJ1-4 TRBV7-2 . CASSLGLIEKLFF TGTGCCAGCAGCTTAGGTTTGATTGAAAAACTGTTTTTT
few TRBJ2-7 TRBV5-1 TRBD1 CASSLTGAAPVRSYEQYF TGCGCCAGCAGCTTGACAGGGGCTGCACCGGTTAGGTCCTACGAGCAGTACTTC
few TRBJ2-5 TRBV5-4 . CASSLKGTNQETQYF TGTGCCAGCAGCTTAAAGGGTACGAACCAAGAGACCCAGTACTTC
. TRBJ2-7 TRBV7-2 . CASSLDGTYEQYF TGTGCCAGCAGTCTGGACGGGACCTACGAGCAGTACTTC
few TRBJ2-7 TRBV5-1 . CASSSDSSLYEQYF TGCGCCAGCAGCTCGGACAGTTCCCTCTACGAGCAGTACTTC
few TRBJ1-6 TRBV10-3 . CAISWGDNSPLHF TGTGCCATCTCTTGGGGTGATAATTCACCCCTCCACTTT
. TRBJ1-2 TRBV30 . CAWSVRSRTVYGYTF TGTGCCTGGAGTGTCCGATCCCGGACAGTCTATGGCTACACCTTC
. TRBJ2-5 TRBV7-9 . CASSTLGGLETQYF TGTGCCAGCAGCACCCTTGGGGGATTGGAGACCCAGTACTTC
few TRBJ2-3 TRBV7-8 . CASSFRRLTTDTQYF TGTGCCAGCAGCTTCCGGAGACTTACCACAGATACGCAGTATTTT
. TRBJ2-7 TRBV4-3 . CASSQEYGYEQYF TGCGCCAGCAGCCAAGAGTACGGCTACGAGCAGTACTTC
once TRBJ1-4 TRBV6-5 . CASSYSGGGEKLFF TGTGCCAGCAGTTACTCAGGGGGAGGGGAAAAACTGTTTTTT
few TRBJ2-3 TRBV7-8 TRBD1 CASSSSTGGRTPAQYF TGTGCCAGCAGCTCCTCTACAGGGGGTCGGACCCCAGCGCAGTATTTT
. TRBJ2-1 TRBV28 TRBD2 CASSTLAGMEFNEQFF TGTGCCAGCAGTACCCTAGCGGGGATGGAGTTCAATGAGCAGTTCTTC
few TRBJ1-2 TRBV19 . CASSRDYGYTF TGTGCCAGTAGCCGGGACTATGGCTACACCTTC
. TRBJ2-1 TRBV18 . CASSELGTPYNEQFF TGTGCCAGCTCCGAATTAGGGACCCCCTACAATGAGCAGTTCTTC
few TRBJ2-7 TRBV4-2 . CASSQDAGTYEQYF TGTGCCAGCAGCCAAGACGCGGGGACCTACGAGCAGTACTTC
. TRBJ1-2 TRBV7-9 TRBD1 CASSRRQGSYGYTF TGTGCCAGCAGCCGACGACAGGGGAGCTATGGCTACACCTTC
. TRBJ1-6 TRBV5-1 . CASSLGSKAPLHF TGCGCCAGCAGCTTGGGTTCAAAGGCGCCCCTCCACTTT
few TRBJ1-2 TRBV20-1 TRBD1 CSADRVYGYTF TGCAGTGCGGACAGGGTCTATGGCTACACCTTC
. TRBJ2-3 TRBV7-9 . CASSRETSVTTQYF TGTGCCAGCAGCCGTGAGACTTCTGTCACTACGCAGTATTTT
. TRBJ2-1 TRBV9 TRBD2 CASSVRWASGSTYNEQFF TGTGCCAGCAGCGTAAGATGGGCTAGCGGGAGTACCTACAATGAGCAGTTCTTC
few TRBJ1-1 TRBV7-2 . CASSSEMNTEAFF TGTGCCAGCAGCTCCGAGATGAACACTGAAGCTTTCTTT
. TRBJ2-1 TRBV9 TRBD2 CASSKGTSAYNEQFF TGTGCCAGCAGCAAGGGGACTAGCGCTTACAATGAGCAGTTCTTC
few TRBJ2-7 TRBV7-2 . CASSLPGGGAEQYF TGTGCCAGCAGCCTCCCCGGGGGTGGTGCCGAGCAGTACTTC
. TRBJ2-1 TRBV7-9 . CASDGGYNEQFF TGTGCCAGCGACGGGGGATACAATGAGCAGTTCTTC
. TRBJ2-2 TRBV7-2 . CASSPIRNTGELFF TGTGCCAGCAGCCCCATAAGAAACACCGGGGAGCTGTTTTTT
. TRBJ2-3 TRBV4-3 . CASSQAEGLGTDTQYF TGCGCCAGCAGCCAAGCCGAGGGGTTGGGCACAGATACGCAGTATTTT
once TRBJ1-5 TRBV15 TRBD1 CATSRDLDRARHF TGTGCCACCAGCAGAGACTTAGACAGGGCCCGGCATTTT